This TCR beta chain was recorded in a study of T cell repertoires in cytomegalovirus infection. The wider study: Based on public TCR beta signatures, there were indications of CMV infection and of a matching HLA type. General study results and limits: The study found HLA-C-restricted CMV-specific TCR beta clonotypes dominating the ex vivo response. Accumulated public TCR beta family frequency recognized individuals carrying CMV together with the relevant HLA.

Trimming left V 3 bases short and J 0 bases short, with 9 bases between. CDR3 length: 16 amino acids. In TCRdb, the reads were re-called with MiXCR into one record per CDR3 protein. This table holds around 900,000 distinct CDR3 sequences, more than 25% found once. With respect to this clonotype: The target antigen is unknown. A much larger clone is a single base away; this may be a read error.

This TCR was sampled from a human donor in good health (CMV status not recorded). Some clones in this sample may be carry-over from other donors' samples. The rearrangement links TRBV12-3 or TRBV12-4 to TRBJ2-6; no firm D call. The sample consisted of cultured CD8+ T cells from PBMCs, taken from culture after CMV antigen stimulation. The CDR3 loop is CASSLSFSSGANVLTF. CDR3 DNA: TGTGCCAGCAGTTTGTCCTTCAGCTCTGGGGCCAACGTCCTGACTTTC.